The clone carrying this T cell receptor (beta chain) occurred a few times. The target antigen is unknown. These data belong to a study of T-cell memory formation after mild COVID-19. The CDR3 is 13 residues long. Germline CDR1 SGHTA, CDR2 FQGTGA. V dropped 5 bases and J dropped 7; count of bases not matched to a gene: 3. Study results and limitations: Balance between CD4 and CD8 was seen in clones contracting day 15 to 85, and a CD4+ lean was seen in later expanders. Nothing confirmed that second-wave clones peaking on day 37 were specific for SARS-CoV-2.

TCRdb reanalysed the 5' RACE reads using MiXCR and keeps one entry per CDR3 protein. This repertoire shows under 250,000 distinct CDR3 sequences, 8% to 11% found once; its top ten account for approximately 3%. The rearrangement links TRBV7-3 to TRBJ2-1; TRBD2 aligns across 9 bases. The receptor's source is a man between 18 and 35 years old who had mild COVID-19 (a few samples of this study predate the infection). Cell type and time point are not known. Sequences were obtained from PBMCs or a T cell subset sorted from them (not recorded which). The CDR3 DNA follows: TGTGCCAGCAGCATAGCGGGGGCGAATGAGCAGTTCTTC. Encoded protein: CASSIAGANEQFF.